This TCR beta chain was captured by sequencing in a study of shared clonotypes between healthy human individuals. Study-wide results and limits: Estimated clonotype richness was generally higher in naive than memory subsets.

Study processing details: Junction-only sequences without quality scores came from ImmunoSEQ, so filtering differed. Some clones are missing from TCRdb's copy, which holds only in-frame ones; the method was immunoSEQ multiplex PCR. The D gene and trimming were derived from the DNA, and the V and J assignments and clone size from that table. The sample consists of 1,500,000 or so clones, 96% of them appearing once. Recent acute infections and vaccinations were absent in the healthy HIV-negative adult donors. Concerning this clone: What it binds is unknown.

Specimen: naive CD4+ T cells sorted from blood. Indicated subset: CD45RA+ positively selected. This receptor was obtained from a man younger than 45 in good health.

CDR3 nucleotides: TGTGCCTGGAGTAAGGGGGTAAATACGCAGTATTTT. It encodes CAWSKGVNTQYF. The chain employs TRBV30 and TRBJ2-3; possible D gene TRBD1, 6 bases. Trimming took 2 bases from V and 7 from J, leaving 10 bases between them. CDR1 and CDR2 (germline): GTSNPN, SVGIG (reference sequence). The CDR3 runs 12 residues. Looking up the rest from reference TRBV30 and TRBJ2-3 gives the full variable domain: SQTIHQWPATLVQPVGSPLSLECTVEGTSNPNLYWYRQAAGRGLQLLFYSVGIGQISSEVPQNLSASRPQDRQFILSSKKLLLSDSGFYLCAWSKGVNTQYFGPGTRLTVL.